Shown below are 27 T cell receptor beta chains from a single sample sequenced in a study of Ad26.COV2.S vaccination and SARS-CoV-2 variants. As for treatment: around 19 received Ad26.COV2.S at low or high dose, single or two shots; about 5 received placebo; per-sample allocation not given. Sampling was done on day 63 after the first vaccine or placebo injection. The protocol was immunoSEQ multiplex PCR, while the TCRdb copy is restricted to in-frame clones and leaves out a portion. This table has fewer than 900,000 clones, 80% to 90% appearing once. Sequences were derived from peripheral blood, sampled in a trial of Ad26.COV2.S vaccine versus placebo. The receptor source for this set is a person aged 18-60 years who received the Ad26.COV2.S COVID-19 vaccine or a placebo.

Notes on this clone: Additional DNA sequences in this sample encode the identical CDR3. The V call is TRBV10-3, the J call TRBJ1-6; perhaps TRBD1 as D (5 bases). Trimming left V 1 base short and J 3 bases short, with 7 bases between. This CDR3 is 15 amino acids long. CDR1 ENHRY and CDR2 SYGVKD come from the germline V gene. Here the CDR3 reads CAISELDSYNSPLHF. In DNA form, the CDR3 reads TGTGCCATCAGTGAGTTAGACAGCTATAATTCACCCCTCCACTTT.

The chain combines TRBV7-9 with TRBJ2-7; D unresolved. The CDR3 loop spans 14 amino acids. V lost 1 base, J lost 3 bases, and 10 bases lay in between. Germline CDR1 is SEHNR and CDR2 is FQNEAQ (reference sequence). Here the CDR3 DNA reads TGTGCCAGCAGCTTAGAGGACCTCATCTACGAGCAGTACTTC. Translated: CASSLEDLIYEQYF.

This chain uses TRBV3-1 (or the pseudogene TRBV3-2) with TRBJ1-2; no definite D call. The CDR3 has 13 residues. Germline V gene data show CDR1 as LGHDT and CDR2 as YNNKEL (reference sequence). Trimming removed 1 base at V and 4 bases at J, with 7 bases between. The chain's CDR3 is CASSQGLPYGYTF. The DNA of the CDR3 is TGTGCCAGCAGCCAAGGCCTTCCCTATGGCTACACCTTC.

In its sample, this clone was seen a few times. The chain joins TRBV27 to TRBJ2-5, with D maybe TRBD2 (5 bases). Per germline, CDR1 MNHEY and CDR2 SMNVEV (reference sequence). The CDR3 extends over 15 amino acids. V lost 5 bases to trimming and J lost 3 bases, with 16 bases between them. In DNA form, the CDR3 reads TGTGCCAGCAGTCCATCCCCGGGGTGGGAAGAGACCCAGTACTTC. Translation gives CASSPSPGWEETQYF.

The rearrangement joins TRBV19 to TRBJ2-3; 12 bases agree with TRBD2. Germline assignment: CDR1 LNHDA and CDR2 SQIVND (reference sequence). After removal of 6 bases from V and 2 bases from J, the junction contained 6 bases not matched to a gene. The CDR3 is made up of 16 amino acids. In DNA form, the CDR3 reads TGTGCCAGTAGAACTGGACTAGCGGGAACCACAGATACGCAGTATTTT. Its translation is CASRTGLAGTTDTQYF.

The CDR3 reads CASSLRSNSNQPQHF. CDR3 sequence (DNA): TGTGCCAGCAGCTTGCGGAGCAATAGCAATCAGCCCCAGCATTTT. V is TRBV5-6 and J is TRBJ1-5; unclear D gene. The CDR3 is 15 residues long. Between the trimmed V and J ends, which lost 1 base and 0 bases, there was a span of 8 bases. The germline V gene has CDR1 SGHDT and CDR2 YYEEEE.

This clone was detected a few times. Other DNA sequences in this specimen translate into the identical CDR3. This chain uses TRBV30 with TRBJ2-7; D is uncertain. Per the germline V gene, CDR1 is GTSNPN and CDR2 is SVGIG (reference sequence). V was shortened by 2 bases and J by 2 bases, with 4 bases between the two germline ends. This CDR3 contains 11 residues. Here the CDR3 DNA reads TGTGCCTGGAGTCTCACCTACGAGCAGTACTTC. The encoded protein is CAWSLTYEQYF.

J is TRBJ2-5 and V is TRBV29-1; maybe TRBD1 (6 bases). With 3 bases removed from V and 5 bases from J, the gap between germline ends came to 13 bases. Germline-derived CDR1 and CDR2 are SQVTM and ANQGSEA. The CDR3 is 13 amino acids. The CDR3 reads CSVEGRGMETQYF. The CDR3 nucleotides read TGCAGCGTTGAGGGCAGGGGAATGGAGACCCAGTACTTC.

This rearrangement joins TRBV19 to TRBJ1-5, with a weak D call TRBD1 (6 bases). The CDR3 contains 16 residues. Germline loops: CDR1 LNHDA, CDR2 SQIVND (reference sequence). Trimming shortened V by 1 base and J by 0 bases, and 10 bases separated the two germline ends. CDR3 coding DNA: TGTGCCAGTAGTATAGTGGGGGCTTATAGCAATCAGCCCCAGCATTTT. This encodes CASSIVGAYSNQPQHF.

The V gene is TRBV2, the J gene TRBJ1-2; D is uncertain. Germline assignment: CDR1 SNHLY and CDR2 FYNNEI. This CDR3 spans 14 amino acids. V was cut by 1 base and J by 0 bases, with 6 bases left in between. The CDR3 loop reads CASSEGQTNYGYTF. Written as DNA, the CDR3 is TGTGCCAGCAGTGAAGGGCAGACTAACTATGGCTACACCTTC. The variable domain in full, with the rest retrieved from reference TRBV2 and TRBJ1-2, is EPEVTQTPSHQVTQMGQEVILRCVPISNHLYFYWYRQILGQKVEFLVSFYNNEISEKSEIFDDQFSVERPDGSNFTLKIRSTKLEDSAMYFCASSEGQTNYGYTFGSGTRLTVV.

The chain is built from TRBV5-6 and TRBJ1-2; a possible D gene is TRBD1 (6 bases). Trimming took off 5 bases at V and 4 bases at J, with 15 bases between the two ends. This CDR3 has 14 residues. CDR1 is SGHDT and CDR2 is YYEEEE in the germline V gene. The CDR3, as DNA: TGTGCCAGCAGGCCTACGACAGGAATCTATGGCTACACCTTC. It codes for CASRPTTGIYGYTF.

The chain combines TRBV10-3 with TRBJ1-1; 8 nucleotides agree with TRBD1. The germline V gene has CDR1 ENHRY and CDR2 SYGVKD. This CDR3 has 16 amino acids. V trimming: 2 bases; J trimming: 1 base; junction bases outside the gene matches: 6. The CDR3 coding sequence is TGTGCCATCAGTGAGCCGACCGGACAGGGGAACACTGAAGCTTTCTTT. Its protein product is CAISEPTGQGNTEAFF.

The rearrangement joins TRBV7-9 to TRBJ2-7; D call uncertain. The germline gives CDR1 SEHNR, CDR2 FQNEAQ (reference sequence). V was trimmed by 5 bases and J by 5 bases, leaving 7 bases between them. This CDR3 has 11 residues. Written as DNA, the CDR3 is TGTGCCAGCAGCCCGATTGACGAGCAGTACTTC. Amino acids: CASSPIDEQYF.

The CDR3 nucleotides read TGTGCCAGTAGTACAACTAGCGGGAGGGCCGATGAGCAGTTCTTC. Residues: CASSTTSGRADEQFF. The chain has TRBV19 and TRBJ2-1; 13 positions agree with TRBD2. V trimming: 4 bases; J trimming: 8 bases; junction bases outside the gene matches: 5. CDR3 length equals 15 residues. Germline lookup yields CDR1 LNHDA and CDR2 SQIVND (reference sequence).

This chain joins TRBV14 and TRBJ2-3; TRBD2 matches at 12 bases. This CDR3 region has 17 residues. CDR1 is SGHDN, CDR2 FVKESK, per germline. The V gene end was trimmed by 1 base and the J gene end by 4 bases; junction bases not matched to a gene: 6. The CDR3 region is CASSQGLTSGGPDTQYF. DNA for the CDR3: TGTGCCAGCAGCCAAGGGTTGACTAGCGGGGGCCCAGATACGCAGTATTTT.

The chain combines TRBV11-2 with TRBJ1-5, with D uncertain. Germline V CDR1 and CDR2: SGHAT, FQNNGV. With 2 bases removed from V and 4 bases from J, the gap between germline ends came to 12 bases. The CDR3 consists of 15 residues. The chain's CDR3 is CASSLSLDSNQPQHF. In nucleotides, the CDR3 is TGTGCCAGCAGCTTATCCCTAGATAGTAATCAGCCCCAGCATTTT.

The chain couples TRBV7-2 to TRBJ2-7, with 11 nucleotides matching TRBD2. CDR3 length equals 15 residues. Trimming cost V 1 base and J 2 bases; bases outside gene matches: 1. Germline loops: CDR1 SGHTA, CDR2 FQGNSA. The CDR3 loop reads CASSLVAGGAYEQYF. The CDR3 DNA sequence: TGTGCCAGCAGCTTAGTAGCGGGAGGGGCCTACGAGCAGTACTTC.

V usage is TRBV30 and J usage is TRBJ1-3, with a weak D call TRBD1 (5 bases). In germline, CDR1 is GTSNPN, CDR2 SVGIG (reference sequence). V lost 2 bases and J lost 7, with 18 bases in between. The CDR3 loop spans 15 amino acids. CDR3 residues: CAWSFDSNFRNTIYF. CDR3 coding DNA: TGTGCCTGGAGTTTCGACAGCAATTTTAGGAACACCATATATTTT. Based on the CDR3 plus reference TRBV30 and TRBJ1-3, the full variable domain is SQTIHQWPATLVQPVGSPLSLECTVEGTSNPNLYWYRQAAGRGLQLLFYSVGIGQISSEVPQNLSASRPQDRQFILSSKKLLLSDSGFYLCAWSFDSNFRNTIYFGEGSWLTVV.

The CDR3 here is CASRPLGELFF. For the CDR3, the DNA is TGTGCCAGCAGACCACTGGGGGAGCTGTTTTTT. This rearrangement joins TRBV6-7 to TRBJ2-2; D is unresolved. TRBV6-7 is an open reading frame whose function is uncertain. The CDR3 is made up of 11 amino acids. V gave up 6 bases and J gave up 8 bases, with 7 bases separating them.

Only a few counts were recorded for this clone. The genes are TRBV7-9 and TRBJ1-5; D gene ambiguous. The CDR3 has 14 amino acids. CDR1 is SEHNR, CDR2 FQNEAQ, per germline (reference sequence). V dropped 2 bases and J dropped 3 bases, with 8 bases sitting between them. CDR3 in DNA: TGTGCCAGCAGCTTATCCGGAAACAATCAGCCCCAGCATTTT. Translated: CASSLSGNNQPQHF.

This clone is a singleton in its sample. J is TRBJ1-1 and V is TRBV6-5; D is perhaps TRBD1 (5 bases). This CDR3 is built from 14 residues. Trimming pared 6 bases from V and 4 bases from J, leaving 15 bases between. From germline, CDR1 is MNHEY and CDR2 SVGAGI. CDR3 amino acids: CASSQRGRSTEAFF. The CDR3 DNA follows: TGTGCCAGCAGCCAGAGGGGACGGTCCACTGAAGCTTTCTTT.

V usage is TRBV11-2 and J usage is TRBJ2-3; D not certain. Trimming pared 1 base from V and 3 bases from J, leaving 5 bases between. The germline V gene has CDR1 SGHAT and CDR2 FQNNGV. The CDR3 loop spans 13 amino acids. The CDR3 nucleotides are TGTGCCAGCAGCTTAGGGCCTACAGATACGCAGTATTTT. Protein product: CASSLGPTDTQYF.

This clone has only one observation. This chain links TRBV18 with TRBJ1-5; D unclear. This CDR3 has 14 amino acids. Germline V gives CDR1 KGHSH, CDR2 LQKENI. The ends were cut back, 3 bases at V and 7 bases at J, with 13 bases in the middle. The CDR3 region is CASSPSELGQPQHF. The CDR3 nucleotides read TGTGCCAGCTCACCGTCTGAGCTTGGCCAGCCCCAGCATTTT.

The V and J genes are TRBV6-5 and TRBJ2-1; 7 nucleotides align to TRBD2. The CDR3 consists of 12 residues. V dropped 5 bases and J dropped 16; count of bases not matched to a gene: 11. Germline CDR1 MNHEY, CDR2 SVGAGI. The CDR3 loop is CASSKSGDLAFF. CDR3 DNA sequence: TGTGCCAGCAGTAAAAGCGGGGACCTCGCTTTCTTC.

The CDR3 nucleotides read TGTGCCTGGAGTGTACGAGGGGCCGGCTCCGGGGAGCTGTTTTTT. This encodes CAWSVRGAGSGELFF. The chain uses TRBV30 and TRBJ2-2; D tentatively fits TRBD1 or TRBD2 (5 bases each). Germline V gene lookup returns CDR1 GTSNPN and CDR2 SVGIG (reference sequence). Trimming cost V 0 bases and J 6 bases, with 14 bases left between them. The CDR3 extends over 15 amino acids.

This rearrangement joins TRBV9 to TRBJ2-3, with a weak D call TRBD1 (5 bases). There are 14 residues in the CDR3. Trimming removed 6 bases from V and 1 base from J, with 12 bases in between. Germline V CDR1 and CDR2: SGDLS, YYNGEE. CDR3 in DNA: TGTGCCAGCATGTCAGGGCTGGGCACAGATACGCAGTATTTT. Amino acids: CASMSGLGTDTQYF.

The genes are TRBV19 and TRBJ2-1; D tentatively reads TRBD1 or TRBD2 (5 bases each). Trimming pared 3 bases from V and 2 bases from J, leaving 11 bases between. CDR3 length: 15 residues. CDR1 is LNHDA, CDR2 SQIVND, per germline (reference sequence). CDR3 DNA sequence: TGTGCCAGTAGTATTTTCGGGACGACCTACAATGAGCAGTTCTTC. Residues: CASSIFGTTYNEQFF.